These 15 T cell receptor beta chains were all obtained from the same sample, sequenced in a study of cytomegalovirus exposure and HLA in healthy donors (TCRdb year 2017). Library creation used the immunoSEQ multiplex PCR assay. The multiplex PCR relied on a mix of 60 forward primers for TCR Vbeta segments and 13 reverse primers for TCR Jbeta segments. The table was pulled from immuneACCESS by TCRdb, which kept in-frame rearrangements only. Such tables lose some clones; where checked, under half of the loss comes from unresolved V genes, and the rest has no known cause. The sample has nearly 100,000 clones on record, about 72% of them singletons. The top ten hold 15% to 20% of the sample. The sequenced sample consisted of PBMCs. Receptors originate from a woman aged 60-75 years in good health and CMV-seropositive.

The CDR3 bases are TGTGCCTGGAGTGACGACGGAGATGGCTACACCTTC. Its translation: CAWSDDGDGYTF. The chain links TRBV30 to TRBJ1-2; D is unresolved. There are 12 residues in the CDR3. Trimming cost V 1 base and J 6 bases, with 9 bases left between them. Germline assignment: CDR1 GTSNPN and CDR2 SVGIG (reference sequence).

Only a few counts were recorded for this clone. One junction end disagrees with the germline gene, perhaps due to a read error. This chain links TRBV7-9 with TRBJ2-1, with D possibly TRBD1 on 6 matching bases. The CDR3 consists of 12 residues. Germline assignment: CDR1 SEHNR and CDR2 FQNEAQ (reference sequence). CDR3 in amino acids: CSSSPQGNEQFF. Written as DNA, the CDR3 is TGTTCCAGCAGCCCACAGGGAAATGAGCAGTTCTTC.

This clone was seen only a few times. The chain employs TRBV6-5 and TRBJ1-2; D not resolved. CDR3 length equals 13 residues. The germline V and J ends were trimmed by 4 bases and 7 bases, with 13 bases remaining between them. Germline V CDR1 and CDR2: MNHEY, SVGAGI. CDR3 loop: CASSSHGYGGYTF. In DNA, the CDR3 is TGTGCCAGCAGTTCGCACGGGTATGGTGGCTACACCTTC.

The rearrangement joins TRBV7-3 to TRBJ2-1, with TRBD2 matching 7 bases. The CDR3 has 15 residues. The germline gives CDR1 SGHTA, CDR2 FQGTGA. Trimming removed 3 bases from V and 6 bases from J; junction bases left unmatched: 8. The CDR3 sequence is CASSLTGTTTNEQFF. As DNA, the CDR3 is TGTGCCAGCAGCTTGACCGGGACTACTACCAATGAGCAGTTCTTC.

V usage is TRBV27 and J usage is TRBJ1-1; D remains ambiguous. V lost 4 bases and J lost 8, with 17 bases in between. CDR1 is MNHEY and CDR2 is SMNVEV in the germline V gene (reference sequence). This CDR3 comprises 14 residues. The CDR3 sequence: CASSSNKAQREAFF. DNA for the CDR3: TGTGCCAGCAGTTCGAATAAGGCTCAGAGGGAAGCTTTCTTT.

The genes are TRBV9 and TRBJ2-5, with 10 positions matching TRBD1. Per germline, CDR1 SGDLS and CDR2 YYNGEE. Losses at the gene ends were 0 bases for V and 4 bases for J; bases not matched to a gene: 3. This CDR3 region has 15 residues. In DNA form, the CDR3 reads TGTGCCAGCAGCGTAGAGGGGACAGGGGTAGAGACCCAGTACTTC. Encoded protein: CASSVEGTGVETQYF.

This clone was counted only a few times. This chain connects TRBV5-4 to TRBJ2-1, with 13 nucleotides matching TRBD2. With 3 bases clipped from V and 6 bases from J, the junction kept 6 bases outside the gene matches. The CDR3 covers 16 residues. Germline assignment: CDR1 SGHNT and CDR2 YYREEE (reference sequence). For the CDR3, the DNA is TGTGCCAGCAGCTCCCCGGGACTAGCGGGGAGCAATGAGCAGTTCTTC. Protein: CASSSPGLAGSNEQFF.

The rearrangement uses TRBV11-1 and TRBJ2-1; TRBD2 matches 7 bases. There are 16 residues in the CDR3. The V gene end was trimmed by 2 bases and the J gene end by 7 bases; junction bases not matched to a gene: 11. Germline V lookup: CDR1 SGHAT, CDR2 FQDESV (reference sequence). The chain's CDR3 is CASSLRVASGQNEQFF. CDR3 DNA: TGTGCCAGCAGCTTAAGGGTTGCTAGCGGCCAAAATGAGCAGTTCTTC.

This chain links TRBV28 with TRBJ1-2, with 7 bases aligning to TRBD1. Germline V gene lookup returns CDR1 MDHEN and CDR2 SYDVKM. The CDR3 has 14 amino acids. Germline trimming cut 8 bases from V and 8 bases from J; bases unmatched to any gene: 14. The CDR3 spells CASGTAILPGGYTF. The DNA for the CDR3 is TGTGCCAGCGGGACAGCTATCCTCCCGGGAGGCTACACCTTC.

V usage is TRBV30 and J usage is TRBJ2-7; 7 nucleotides line up with TRBD1. J was trimmed by 2 bases and V by 2 bases; bases with no gene match: 6. CDR3 length: 14 residues. Germline V lookup: CDR1 GTSNPN, CDR2 SVGIG (reference sequence). The CDR3 nucleotides are TGTGCCTGGAGTACCGGGACAGACGCCTACGAGCAGTACTTC. Translated, it gives CAWSTGTDAYEQYF.

The rearrangement uses TRBV2 and TRBJ2-5, with D maybe TRBD1 (5 bases). There are 15 residues in the CDR3. Germline CDR1 reads SNHLY; CDR2 reads FYNNEI. The V gene lost 6 bases and the J gene lost 3 bases, with 17 bases spanning the gap. In DNA form, the CDR3 reads TGTGCCAGCAGAATAGGGGCCGAACGAGAAGAGACCCAGTACTTC. Translated, it gives CASRIGAEREETQYF.

This chain uses TRBV6-5 with TRBJ2-1, with 10 nucleotides matching TRBD1. The CDR3 length is 15 residues. The ends lost 0 bases at V and 6 bases at J; junction bases unmatched: 2. CDR1 is MNHEY, CDR2 SVGAGI, per germline. Here the CDR3 DNA reads TGTGCCAGCAGTTACTCGTGGGACAGGGGCAATGAGCAGTTCTTC. The encoded protein is CASSYSWDRGNEQFF.

This chain uses TRBV6-6 with TRBJ2-7; 7 bases align to TRBD1. The CDR3 runs 11 residues. The V segment lost 5 bases and the J segment 6 bases; nucleotides outside the gene matches: 1. CDR1 is MNHNY and CDR2 is SVGAGI in the germline V gene (reference sequence). CDR3 sequence (DNA): TGTGCCAGCAGTACAGGGGTCGAGCAGTACTTC. Residues: CASSTGVEQYF.

The rearrangement links TRBV7-9 to TRBJ2-5, with D perhaps matching TRBD2 (6 bases). The ends were cut back, 5 bases at V and 2 bases at J, with 12 bases in the middle. The CDR3 spans 14 residues. The germline gives CDR1 SEHNR, CDR2 FQNEAQ (reference sequence). This CDR3 reads CASSVGTQQETQYF. CDR3 DNA: TGTGCCAGCAGCGTCGGGACTCAGCAAGAGACCCAGTACTTC.

The J gene is TRBJ1-6, the V gene TRBV5-4, with TRBD1 matching 7 bases. This CDR3 region has 15 residues. From germline, CDR1 is SGHNT and CDR2 YYREEE (reference sequence). Germline trimming cut 0 bases from V and 9 bases from J; bases unmatched to any gene: 6. The CDR3 region is CASSLEAGGGSPLHF. CDR3 sequence (DNA): TGTGCCAGCAGCTTGGAGGCAGGGGGTGGTTCACCCCTCCACTTT.